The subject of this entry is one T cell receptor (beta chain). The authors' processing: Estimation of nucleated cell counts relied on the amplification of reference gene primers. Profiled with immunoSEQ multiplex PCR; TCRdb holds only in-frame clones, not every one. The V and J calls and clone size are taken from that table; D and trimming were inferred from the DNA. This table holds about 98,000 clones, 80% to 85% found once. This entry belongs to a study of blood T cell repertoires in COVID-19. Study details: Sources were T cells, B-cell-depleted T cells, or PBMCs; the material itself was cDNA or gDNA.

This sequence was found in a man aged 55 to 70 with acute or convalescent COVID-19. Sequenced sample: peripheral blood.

The CDR3 DNA is TGCAGTGCTAGTGGGGTAGCGGACACAGATACGCAGTATTTT. Translated: CSASGVADTDTQYF. V usage is TRBV20-1 and J usage is TRBJ2-3, with D possibly matching TRBD2 (6 bases). The V end lost 3 bases, the J end lost 2 bases, and 12 bases lay between the germline ends. The V gene's germline CDR1 is DFQATT and CDR2 SNEGSKA (reference sequence). The CDR3 is 14 residues long.